Reported below is one TCR beta chain. Its binding antigen is unknown. No base quality values were provided; no much bigger clone lies one nucleotide off. The data stem from a study of shared T cell receptors in the human thymus (dated by TCRdb to about 2021). Concerning the study at large: The study investigated the way shared, self-reactive T-cell receptor alpha chains are produced in the human thymus.

The receptor library was made with the immunoSEQ multiplex PCR assay. The clones in this table, taken by TCRdb from immuneACCESS, are in-frame only. Not every clone is retained; where verified, under half of the shortfall comes from an unresolved V gene, and the cause of the rest is unknown. Within this sample are approximately 730,000 clones, with over 75% of them counted one time only. The ten most abundant clones make up more than 0.008% of the sample. The CDR3 measures 8 amino acids from cysteine to phenylalanine. Just CDR3 DNA is preserved here, 24 bases in frame from base 1. CDR1 and CDR2, looked up from the germline V gene, are MNHNS and SASEGT. The V end loses 11 bases and the J end loses 6 bases, and a stretch of 4 bases separates them. This sample also belongs to another study, concerning human thymus T cells. The second publication reports: The donors were immunologically healthy infants in Finland who had open corrective cardiac surgery for congenital heart defects. Thymus tissue was collected as surgical resects that were removed during corrective cardiac surgery. Biased V and J gene segment usage appeared to be present in both thymic and peripheral blood repertoires. The related research reported highly overlapping thymic TCR repertoires among unrelated individuals. The study described the TCR alpha and beta repertoires in under 10 infant thymus samples and a few matching peripheral blood samples. The cohort included about 6 male and a couple of female infants, with donor ages spanning 7 to 244 days. Thymocytes were freed from the tissue by mechanical means and kept at -70 degrees C as pellets of roughly 9-34 million cells. Genomic DNA was extracted from frozen cell pellets with a QIAsymphony instrument. The immunoSEQ multiplex PCR assay was used to amplify the TCRB and TCRAD loci from a standardized amount of quality-controlled genomic DNA. The V(D)J region was spanned by amplicons of a length sufficient to cover the CDR3 and to identify V and J genes. The amplicons were sequenced on an Illumina platform via the commercial immunoSEQ service. Corrections for primer bias and sequencing errors followed previously described methods, while TCRAD and TCRB definitions were based on the IMGT database. immunoSEQ Analyzer 3.0 and VDJTools were used for repertoire analysis, which covered basic statistics, V/J segment usage, diversity estimates, rarefaction and pairwise overlap. Diversity was estimated with Chao1, ChaoE, Efron-Thisted, Shannon and inverse Simpson indices, and also on datasets down-sampled to the smallest sample. Repertoire overlap was determined by strict matching of CDR3 nucleotide sequence, V gene and J gene, and Jaccard-based multidimensional scaling clustering was applied. On average, about 800,000 unique TCRB clonotypes were obtained from thymus samples, compared with around 78,000 from blood samples.

Recombination joined TRBV6-1 with TRBJ1-2; confidence is insufficient to name the D gene. The sequence derives from a girl in the first two years of life with a congenital heart defect. Donor details come from another sample of the same person, matched by shared clones. The sample was thymocytes. The CDR3 protein: CAADGYTF. The nucleotide sequence is TGTGCCGCGGATGGCTACACCTTC.